A single sample is the source of the 7 T cell receptor beta chains below, sequenced in a study of blood T cell repertoires in COVID-19. TCRdb's table, derived via immunoSEQ multiplex PCR, lists solely in-frame clones and lacks some. The top ten hold roughly 6.4% of the sample, which has about 50,000 clones, about nine tenths seen once. Sequences were obtained from peripheral blood. The receptor set was obtained from a man aged 40-49 years with acute or convalescent COVID-19.

The chain carries TRBV7-2 and TRBJ2-2; D might be TRBD2 (5 bases). CDR1 is SGHTA, CDR2 FQGNSA, per germline. V shed 3 bases and J shed 5 bases, with 16 bases lying between them. The CDR3 has 16 residues. Here the CDR3 reads CASSFSGSVGTGELFF. In DNA form, the CDR3 reads TGTGCCAGCAGCTTTAGTGGGAGCGTAGGGACCGGGGAGCTGTTTTTT.

This rearrangement joins TRBV3-1 (or the pseudogene TRBV3-2) to TRBJ2-3, with 8 bases aligning to TRBD2. J was trimmed by 3 bases and V by 1 base; bases with no gene match: 12. The germline gives CDR1 LGHDT, CDR2 YNNKEL (reference sequence). The CDR3 totals 18 residues. The CDR3 DNA reads TGTGCCAGCAGCCAAGCCGGCGGTGGGACTAGGTGGACAGATACGCAGTATTTT. Amino acids: CASSQAGGGTRWTDTQYF.

This sequence joins TRBV3-1 (or the pseudogene TRBV3-2) and TRBJ1-5; perhaps TRBD1 as D (5 bases). This CDR3 is built from 16 residues. Trimming stripped 0 bases from V and 6 bases from J, with 15 bases between. Germline V lookup: CDR1 LGHDT, CDR2 YNNKEL (reference sequence). The CDR3: CASSQDPPQGGQPQHF. CDR3 bases: TGTGCCAGCAGCCAAGATCCCCCGCAGGGAGGTCAGCCCCAGCATTTT.

The rearrangement links TRBV30 to TRBJ2-3; 7 bases match TRBD2. Germline CDR1 and CDR2: GTSNPN and SVGIG (reference sequence). The CDR3 runs 15 residues. J gave up 1 base and V 2 bases, and 6 bases lay outside the gene matches. The CDR3 sequence is CAWSSAAGGTDTQYF. The CDR3 coding sequence is TGTGCCTGGAGTAGTGCTGCGGGAGGCACAGATACGCAGTATTTT. The whole variable domain, remainder taken from reference TRBV30 and TRBJ2-3, is SQTIHQWPATLVQPVGSPLSLECTVEGTSNPNLYWYRQAAGRGLQLLFYSVGIGQISSEVPQNLSASRPQDRQFILSSKKLLLSDSGFYLCAWSSAAGGTDTQYFGPGTRLTVL.

The CDR3 DNA reads TGTGCCAGCAGTCCTCGGACAGGGGCTAGCACCATATATTTT. This translates into CASSPRTGASTIYF. The V gene is TRBV27, the J gene TRBJ1-3; TRBD1 matches 9 bases. The CDR3 has 14 residues. V lost 5 bases, J lost 9 bases, and 8 bases stayed unmatched. Germline V gene lookup returns CDR1 MNHEY and CDR2 SMNVEV (reference sequence).

Here the CDR3 reads CASSQERMALRSGYTF. The CDR3 DNA is TGTGCCAGCAGCCAAGAACGGATGGCGCTCCGGAGTGGCTACACCTTC. The genes are TRBV4-2 and TRBJ1-2; D is uncertain. Between the trimmed V and J ends, which lost 0 bases and 7 bases, there was a span of 18 bases. The CDR3 runs 16 residues. Per germline, CDR1 LGHNA and CDR2 YNFKEQ.

The chain combines TRBV5-1 with TRBJ2-1, with D possibly matching TRBD2 (7 bases). This CDR3 has 15 amino acids. V was clipped by 0 bases and J by 7 bases, with 14 bases between them. Looked up from germline, CDR1 is SGHRS and CDR2 is YFSETQ. The CDR3 DNA is TGCGCCAGCAGCTTGGGAATGGGGGGGCAGAATGAGCAGTTCTTC. Translation gives CASSLGMGGQNEQFF.